The present entry profiles one T cell receptor beta chain with its context. These data are taken from a study of cytomegalovirus exposure and HLA in healthy donors. With 60 Vbeta and 13 Jbeta primers, the PCR was carried out. Assay: immunoSEQ multiplex PCR; the TCRdb copy retains only in-frame clones and omits some. The profile shows about 200,000 clones, 82% of them singletons. Germline CDR1 is MNHNS and CDR2 is SASEGT. CDR3 length: 13 amino acids. The ends were cut back, 5 bases at V and 10 bases at J, with 12 bases in the middle. The source of this sequence is a woman aged 50 to 65 in good health and CMV-seropositive. The sequenced sample was PBMCs. The chain recombines TRBV6-1 with TRBJ1-6; D is perhaps TRBD1 (5 bases). The CDR3, as DNA: TGTGCCAGCAGTACTCCAGGGAACTCACCCCTCCACTTT. Protein sequence: CASSTPGNSPLHF.